This TCR beta chain was sequenced in a study of cytomegalovirus exposure and HLA in healthy donors. For this clone: Its matching antigen is unknown.

Amplification used 60 Vbeta primers and 13 Jbeta primers. The assay was immunoSEQ multiplex PCR, and TCRdb's table has in-frame clones only and misses some. Of about 100,000 clones in the sample, 75% to 90% are singletons; the top ten hold around 2.6%. Study observations and caveats: Under in vitro conditions, three CMV-associated chains were confirmed as specific for CMV antigens. Later genetic work tied a missense DCLRE1C variant to beta-chain V and J trimming. Analysis was performed later, and it showed HLA-associated TCR beta chains to be more clonally expanded than equally common others.

Germline V gene lookup returns CDR1 SGHRS and CDR2 YFSETQ. The germline V and J ends were trimmed by 4 bases and 5 bases, with 9 bases remaining between them. The length of the CDR3 is 13 residues. The chain uses TRBV5-1 and TRBJ2-2, with D possibly matching TRBD1 (5 bases). The TCR comes from a man in his forties or fifties in good health and CMV-seronegative. What was sequenced was PBMCs. The CDR3 bases are TGCGCCAGCAGCCCAGGGTTTACCGGGGAGCTGTTTTTT. Residues: CASSPGFTGELFF.